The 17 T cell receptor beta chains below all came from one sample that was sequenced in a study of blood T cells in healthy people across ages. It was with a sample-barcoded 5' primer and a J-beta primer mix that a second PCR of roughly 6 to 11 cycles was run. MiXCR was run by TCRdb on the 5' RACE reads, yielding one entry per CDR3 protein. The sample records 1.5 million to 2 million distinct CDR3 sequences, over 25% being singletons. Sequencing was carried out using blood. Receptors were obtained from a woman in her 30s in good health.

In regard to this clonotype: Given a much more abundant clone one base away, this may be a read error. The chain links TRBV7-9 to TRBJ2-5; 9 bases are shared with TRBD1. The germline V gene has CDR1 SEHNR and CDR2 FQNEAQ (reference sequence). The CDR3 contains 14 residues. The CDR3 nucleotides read TGTGCCAACAGCTCTTCGACAGGGGGAGAGACCCAGTACTTC. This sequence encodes CANSSSTGGETQYF.

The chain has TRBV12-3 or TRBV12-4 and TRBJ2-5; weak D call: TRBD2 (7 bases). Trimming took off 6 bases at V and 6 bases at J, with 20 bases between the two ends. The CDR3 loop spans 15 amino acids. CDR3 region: CASSSARGGSQTQYF. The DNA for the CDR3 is TGTGCCAGCAGCTCAGCGCGCGGGGGCTCACAGACCCAGTACTTC.

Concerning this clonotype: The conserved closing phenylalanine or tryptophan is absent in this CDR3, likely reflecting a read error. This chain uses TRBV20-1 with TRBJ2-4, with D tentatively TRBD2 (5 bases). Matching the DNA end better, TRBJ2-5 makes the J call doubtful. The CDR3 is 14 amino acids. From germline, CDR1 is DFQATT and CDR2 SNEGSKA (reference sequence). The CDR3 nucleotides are TGCAGTGCTAGAGATGAGGGATTTGAAGAGACCCAGTACTGC. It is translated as CSARDEGFEETQYC.

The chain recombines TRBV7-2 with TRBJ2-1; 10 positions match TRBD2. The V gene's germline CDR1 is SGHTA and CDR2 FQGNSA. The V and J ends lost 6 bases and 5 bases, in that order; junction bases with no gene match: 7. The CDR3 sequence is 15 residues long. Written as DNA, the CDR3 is TGTGCCAGCAGTCCCACTAGCGGGGCCAACAATGAGCAGTTCTTC. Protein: CASSPTSGANNEQFF.

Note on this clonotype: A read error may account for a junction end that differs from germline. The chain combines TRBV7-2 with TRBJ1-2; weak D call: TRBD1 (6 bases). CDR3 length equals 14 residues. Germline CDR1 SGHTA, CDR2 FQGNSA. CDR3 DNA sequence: TGTGCCAGCAGCCAGGAGGGGGTCAACTATTGCTACACCTTC. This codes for CASSQEGVNYCYTF.

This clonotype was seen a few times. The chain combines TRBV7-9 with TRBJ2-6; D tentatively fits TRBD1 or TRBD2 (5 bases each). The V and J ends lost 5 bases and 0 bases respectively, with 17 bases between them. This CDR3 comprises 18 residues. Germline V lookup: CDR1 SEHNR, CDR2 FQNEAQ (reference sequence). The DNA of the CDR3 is TGTGCCAGCAGCCATCGCCGCAGGGACCTCTCTGGGGCCAACGTCCTGACTTTC. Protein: CASSHRRRDLSGANVLTF. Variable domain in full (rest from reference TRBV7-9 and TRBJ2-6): DTGVSQNPRHKITKRGQNVTFRCDPISEHNRLYWYRQTLGQGPEFLTYFQNEAQLEKSRLLSDRFSAERPKGSFSTLEIQRTEQGDSAMYLCASSHRRRDLSGANVLTFGAGSRLTVL.

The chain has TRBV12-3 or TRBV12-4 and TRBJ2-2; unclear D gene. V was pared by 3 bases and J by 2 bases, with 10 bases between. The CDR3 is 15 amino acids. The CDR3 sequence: CASSFSQANTGELFF. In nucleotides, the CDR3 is TGTGCCAGCAGTTTCTCGCAGGCCAACACCGGGGAGCTGTTTTTT.

CDR3 protein: CASSPLVSSGETQYF. Written as DNA, the CDR3 is TGTGCCAGCTCACCACTTGTCTCTAGCGGGGAGACCCAGTACTTC. This chain uses TRBV18 with TRBJ2-5; TRBD2 matches at 8 bases. Germline-derived CDR1 and CDR2 are KGHSH and LQKENI. The V segment lost 1 base and the J segment 5 bases; nucleotides outside the gene matches: 6. This CDR3 is built from 15 residues.

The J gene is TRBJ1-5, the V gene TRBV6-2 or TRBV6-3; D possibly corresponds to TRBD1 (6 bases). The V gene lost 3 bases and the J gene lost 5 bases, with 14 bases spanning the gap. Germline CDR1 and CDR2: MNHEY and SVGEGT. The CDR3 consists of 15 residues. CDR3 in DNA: TGTGCCAGCAGTTATTCTGACAGGACGTATCAGCCCCAGCATTTT. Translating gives CASSYSDRTYQPQHF.

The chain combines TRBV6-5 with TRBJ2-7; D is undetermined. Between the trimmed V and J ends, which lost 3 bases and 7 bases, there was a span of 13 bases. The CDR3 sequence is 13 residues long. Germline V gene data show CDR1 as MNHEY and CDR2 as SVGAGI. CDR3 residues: CASSYQRYNEQYF. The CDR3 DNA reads TGTGCCAGCAGTTATCAAAGATACAATGAGCAGTACTTC.

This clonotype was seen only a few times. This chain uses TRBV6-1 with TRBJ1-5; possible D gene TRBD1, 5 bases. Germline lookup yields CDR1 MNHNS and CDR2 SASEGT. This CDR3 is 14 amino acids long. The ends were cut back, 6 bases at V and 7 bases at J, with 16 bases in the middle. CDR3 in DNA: TGTGCCAGCAGCGGGGAGACCAGGGTCCAGCCCCAGCATTTT. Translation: CASSGETRVQPQHF.

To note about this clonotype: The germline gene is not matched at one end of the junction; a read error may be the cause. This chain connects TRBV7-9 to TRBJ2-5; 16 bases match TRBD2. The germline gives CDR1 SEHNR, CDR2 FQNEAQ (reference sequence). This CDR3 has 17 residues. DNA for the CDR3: TGTGCCAGCAGCTGGGCCGGGACTAGCGGGAGGGGAGAGATCCAGTACTTC. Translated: CASSWAGTSGRGEIQYF. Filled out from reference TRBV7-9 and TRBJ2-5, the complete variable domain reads DTGVSQNPRHKITKRGQNVTFRCDPISEHNRLYWYRQTLGQGPEFLTYFQNEAQLEKSRLLSDRFSAERPKGSFSTLEIQRTEQGDSAMYLCASSWAGTSGRGEIQYFGPGTRLLVL.

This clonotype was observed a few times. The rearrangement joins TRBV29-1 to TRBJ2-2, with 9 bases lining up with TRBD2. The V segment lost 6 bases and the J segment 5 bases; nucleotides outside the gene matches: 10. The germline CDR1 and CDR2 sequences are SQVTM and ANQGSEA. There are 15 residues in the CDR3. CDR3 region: CSVLSPSGDTGELFF. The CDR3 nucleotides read TGCAGCGTCCTGAGCCCTAGCGGGGATACCGGGGAGCTGTTTTTT.

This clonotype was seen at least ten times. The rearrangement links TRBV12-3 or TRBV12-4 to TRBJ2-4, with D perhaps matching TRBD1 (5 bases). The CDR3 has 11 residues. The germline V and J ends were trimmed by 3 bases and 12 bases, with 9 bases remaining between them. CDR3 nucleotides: TGTGCCAGCAGTTTCGGACAACCTCAGTACTTC. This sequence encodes CASSFGQPQYF.

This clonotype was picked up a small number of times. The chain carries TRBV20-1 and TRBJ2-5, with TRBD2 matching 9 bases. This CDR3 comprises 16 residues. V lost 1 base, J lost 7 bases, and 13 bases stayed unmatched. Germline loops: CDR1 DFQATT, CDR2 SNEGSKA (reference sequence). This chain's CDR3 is CSARVSGAGGGGTQYF. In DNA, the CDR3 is TGCAGTGCTAGAGTCAGCGGAGCGGGGGGAGGTGGGACCCAGTACTTC.

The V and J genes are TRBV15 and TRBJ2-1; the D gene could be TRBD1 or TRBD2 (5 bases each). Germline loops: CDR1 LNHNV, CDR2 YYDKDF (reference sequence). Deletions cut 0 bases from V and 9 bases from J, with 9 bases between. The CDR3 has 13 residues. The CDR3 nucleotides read TGTGCCACCAGCAGAGAAGACGGGACTGAGCAGTTCTTC. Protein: CATSREDGTEQFF.

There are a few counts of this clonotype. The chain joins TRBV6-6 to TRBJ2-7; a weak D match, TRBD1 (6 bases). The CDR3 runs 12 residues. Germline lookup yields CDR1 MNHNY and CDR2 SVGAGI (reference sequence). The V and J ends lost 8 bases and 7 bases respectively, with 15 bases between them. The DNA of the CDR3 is TGTGCCAGCGGGGGCGGACCGAAGGAGCAGTACTTC. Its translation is CASGGGPKEQYF.